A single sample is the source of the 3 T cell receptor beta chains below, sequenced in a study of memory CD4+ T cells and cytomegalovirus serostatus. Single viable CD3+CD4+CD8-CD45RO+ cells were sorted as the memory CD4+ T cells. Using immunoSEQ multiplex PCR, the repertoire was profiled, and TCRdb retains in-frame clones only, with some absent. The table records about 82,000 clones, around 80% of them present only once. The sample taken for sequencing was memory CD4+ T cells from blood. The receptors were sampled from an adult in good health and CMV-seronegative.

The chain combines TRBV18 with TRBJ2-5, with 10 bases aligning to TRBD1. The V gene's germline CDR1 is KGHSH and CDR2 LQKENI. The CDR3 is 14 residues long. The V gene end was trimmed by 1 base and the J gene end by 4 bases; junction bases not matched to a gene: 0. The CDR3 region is CASSPRDRGETQYF. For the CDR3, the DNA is TGTGCCAGCTCACCACGGGACAGGGGAGAGACCCAGTACTTC. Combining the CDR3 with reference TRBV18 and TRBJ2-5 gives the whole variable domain NAGVMQNPRHLVRRRGQEARLRCSPMKGHSHVYWYRQLPEEGLKFMVYLQKENIIDESGMPKERFSAEFPKEGPSILRIQQVVRGDSAAYFCASSPRDRGETQYFGPGTRLLVL.

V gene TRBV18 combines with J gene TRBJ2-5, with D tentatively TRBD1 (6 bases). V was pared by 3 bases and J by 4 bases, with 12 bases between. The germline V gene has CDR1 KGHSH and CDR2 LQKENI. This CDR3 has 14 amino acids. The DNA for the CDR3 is TGTGCCAGCTCACCGGCAGGGGCTAGAGAGACCCAGTACTTC. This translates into CASSPAGARETQYF.

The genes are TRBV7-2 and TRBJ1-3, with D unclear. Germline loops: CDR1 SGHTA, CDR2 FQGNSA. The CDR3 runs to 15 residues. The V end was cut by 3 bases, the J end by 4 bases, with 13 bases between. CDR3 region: CASSFRSGLGNTIYF. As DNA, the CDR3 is TGTGCCAGCAGCTTTCGGTCTGGGTTGGGAAACACCATATATTTT.